The 16 T cell receptor beta chains below were found in one sample sequenced in a study of graft-versus-host responses after intestinal transplantation. Method: immunoSEQ multiplex PCR; TCRdb's copy keeps in-frame clones and lacks some. This repertoire shows around 19,000 clones, roughly 40% found once; its top ten account for approximately 0.97%. Sequencing was performed on alloreactive CD4+ T cells from a mixed lymphocyte reaction culture, taken before intestinal transplant. Subset reported: CFSE-low proliferating T cells sorted from approximately 6-day pre-transplant mixed lymphocyte reaction (GvH or HvG direction). The origin of the receptors is a human patient who received an intestinal transplant.

A single count supports this clone. This chain links TRBV29-1 with TRBJ1-2; tentative D call: TRBD1 (5 bases). The CDR3 contains 11 residues. Trimming shortened V by 4 bases and J by 4 bases, and 7 bases separated the two germline ends. Looked up from germline, CDR1 is SQVTM and CDR2 is ANQGSEA. The CDR3 sequence: CSVAGTYGYTF. The CDR3 DNA reads TGCAGCGTTGCCGGGACCTATGGCTACACCTTC. The full variable domain, in which reference TRBV29-1 and TRBJ1-2 provide the parts outside the CDR3, is SAVISQKPSRDICQRGTSLTIQCQVDSQVTMMFWYRQQPGQSLTLIATANQGSEATYESGFVIDKFPISRPNLTFSTLTVSNMSPEDSSIYLCSVAGTYGYTFGSGTRLTVV.

This clone has just a few counts. The chain carries TRBV4-2 and TRBJ2-3; D might be TRBD2 (6 bases). This CDR3 contains 16 residues. The ends were cut back, 2 bases at V and 0 bases at J, with 12 bases in the middle. The V gene's germline CDR1 is LGHNA and CDR2 YNFKEQ. CDR3 residues: CASSQQGLPSTDTQYF. The CDR3 DNA sequence: TGTGCCAGCAGCCAACAGGGACTTCCTAGCACAGATACGCAGTATTTT.

The chain joins TRBV7-8 to TRBJ2-7; tentative D call: TRBD1 (6 bases). CDR1 is SGHVS and CDR2 is FQNEAQ in the germline V gene. V lost 5 bases and J lost 3, with 14 bases in between. The CDR3 extends over 14 amino acids. This chain's CDR3 is CASSLQGFLYEQYF. As DNA, the CDR3 is TGTGCCAGCAGCCTCCAGGGGTTCCTCTACGAGCAGTACTTC.

The chain is built from TRBV6-5 and TRBJ1-3; D might be TRBD1 (5 bases). CDR3 length: 12 amino acids. Per the germline V gene, CDR1 is MNHEY and CDR2 is SVGAGI. V was trimmed by 6 bases and J by 11 bases, leaving 14 bases between them. For the CDR3, the DNA is TGTGCCAGCAGCCCGGGGCGCGGGGCCATATATTTT. Protein product: CASSPGRGAIYF.

The chain links TRBV7-9 to TRBJ2-1; maybe TRBD2 (5 bases). V was trimmed by 1 base and J by 9 bases, leaving 10 bases between them. CDR3 length: 13 amino acids. CDR1 is SEHNR, CDR2 FQNEAQ, per germline (reference sequence). This CDR3 is CASSLVFRGEQFF. CDR3 nucleotide sequence: TGTGCCAGCAGCTTAGTATTCCGGGGTGAGCAGTTCTTC.

The rearrangement joins TRBV18 to TRBJ1-4, with D possibly TRBD1 on 5 matching bases. The CDR3 extends over 14 amino acids. CDR1 KGHSH and CDR2 LQKENI come from the germline V gene. Trimming removed 3 bases at V and 8 bases at J, with 13 bases between. The CDR3 DNA sequence: TGTGCCAGCTCACCGGAGCGGGGGGGAGAAAAACTGTTTTTT. It is translated as CASSPERGGEKLFF.

This clone has only a few counts. The V call is TRBV6-5, the J call TRBJ2-7; D perhaps matches TRBD1 (6 bases). Germline assignment: CDR1 MNHEY and CDR2 SVGAGI. The CDR3 loop spans 13 amino acids. Trimming left V 6 bases short and J 6 bases short, with 15 bases between. The CDR3 region has the DNA TGTGCCAGCAGCAGAACACAGGGTTCCGAGCAGTACTTC. Its protein is CASSRTQGSEQYF.

The chain recombines TRBV18 with TRBJ2-6; D is undetermined. Germline values: CDR1 KGHSH, CDR2 LQKENI. This CDR3 is built from 14 residues. The V gene lost 3 bases and the J gene lost 1 base, with 4 bases spanning the gap. The CDR3 is CASSPRSGANVLTF. DNA for the CDR3: TGTGCCAGCTCACCTCGGTCTGGGGCCAACGTCCTGACTTTC.

J is TRBJ1-1 and V is TRBV6-1; D gene unclear. The V gene lost 5 bases and the J gene lost 6 bases, with 13 bases spanning the gap. The CDR3 length is 13 residues. Germline CDR1 MNHNS, CDR2 SASEGT. Here the CDR3 reads CASSPLYSAEAFF. The CDR3 DNA sequence: TGTGCCAGCAGTCCCCTCTATAGCGCTGAAGCTTTCTTT.

The sample holds a few counts of this clone. The V gene is TRBV15, the J gene TRBJ1-2; D is uncertain. Trimming took off 5 bases at V and 6 bases at J, with 10 bases between the two ends. This CDR3 has 12 residues. CDR1 LNHNV and CDR2 YYDKDF come from the germline V gene (reference sequence). CDR3 DNA sequence: TGTGCCACCAGCGTGGACGGAAATGGCTACACCTTC. It encodes CATSVDGNGYTF. Complete variable domain (other parts from reference TRBV15 and TRBJ1-2): DAMVIQNPRYQVTQFGKPVTLSCSQTLNHNVMYWYQQKSSQAPKLLFHYYDKDFNNEADTPDNFQSRRPNTSFCFLDIRSPGLGDTAMYLCATSVDGNGYTFGSGTRLTVV.

This clone has a handful of counts. This chain links TRBV7-9 with TRBJ2-5, with TRBD1 identical over 8 bases. CDR3 length equals 16 residues. V shed 5 bases and J 4 bases; nucleotides not matched to a gene: 12. Germline V gene data show CDR1 as SEHNR and CDR2 as FQNEAQ (reference sequence). The CDR3 region is CASSITGRTGRETQYF. The CDR3 region has the DNA TGTGCCAGCAGCATAACAGGGAGGACAGGGCGAGAGACCCAGTACTTC. Based on the CDR3 plus reference TRBV7-9 and TRBJ2-5, the full variable domain is DTGVSQNPRHKITKRGQNVTFRCDPISEHNRLYWYRQTLGQGPEFLTYFQNEAQLEKSRLLSDRFSAERPKGSFSTLEIQRTEQGDSAMYLCASSITGRTGRETQYFGPGTRLLVL.

J is TRBJ2-5 and V is TRBV11-2; no definite D call. The CDR3 is 12 amino acids. Trimming removed 4 bases at V and 7 bases at J, with 10 bases between. CDR1 and CDR2 (germline): SGHAT, FQNNGV. The CDR3 DNA reads as TGTGCCAGCAGCTCTAGGGCAGGGACCCAGTACTTC. It specifies CASSSRAGTQYF.

This clone was counted only a few times. The chain employs TRBV25-1 and TRBJ1-2; D not certain. With 4 bases removed from V and 1 base from J, the gap between germline ends came to 7 bases. The CDR3 has 13 amino acids. The germline gives CDR1 MGHDK, CDR2 SYGVNS. CDR3 residues: CASSAGFNYGYTF. In DNA form, the CDR3 reads TGTGCCAGCAGTGCTGGGTTTAACTATGGCTACACCTTC.

The chain carries TRBV27 and TRBJ2-2; D ambiguous. CDR3 size: 17 residues. V was trimmed by 3 bases and J by 3 bases, leaving 17 bases between them. CDR1 and CDR2 (germline): MNHEY, SMNVEV (reference sequence). The CDR3 is CASSLIAKVGYTGELFF. For the CDR3, the DNA is TGTGCCAGCAGTTTGATCGCAAAAGTGGGGTACACCGGGGAGCTGTTTTTT.

The chain has TRBV6-5 and TRBJ2-7; 7 bases are a match to TRBD2. CDR1 MNHEY and CDR2 SVGAGI come from the germline V gene. The CDR3 has 15 residues. Trimming removed 0 bases from V and 4 bases from J; junction bases left unmatched: 6. CDR3 DNA sequence: TGTGCCAGCAGTTACTCGTCTGGGGGGGGGTACGAGCAGTACTTC. The encoded protein is CASSYSSGGGYEQYF.

The chain carries TRBV7-9 and TRBJ2-6; D could derive from TRBD1 or TRBD2 (5 bases each). In germline, CDR1 is SEHNR, CDR2 FQNEAQ (reference sequence). Trimming removed 4 bases from V and 1 base from J, with 17 bases in between. The CDR3 is 18 residues long. CDR3 residues: CASSSRGPVGSGANVLTF. CDR3 DNA: TGTGCCAGCAGCTCCCGGGGCCCAGTGGGATCTGGGGCCAACGTCCTGACTTTC.